What follows is one T cell receptor (beta chain) and its context. This record belongs to a study of CD8 T cells in Susac syndrome. Random-hexamer reverse transcription was applied to roughly 0.5 to 1 ug RNA. MiXCR was run by TCRdb on the immunoSEQ multiplex PCR reads, yielding one entry per CDR3 protein. The table lists approximately 140,000 distinct CDR3 sequences, roughly 76% of them singletons, with about 0.51% in the top ten. V lost 1 base to trimming and J lost 7 bases, with 16 bases between them. This CDR3 is built from 15 residues. The germline gives CDR1 SGHAT, CDR2 FQNNGV. Sequencing of TCR beta covered CD8+ and CD4+ T cells obtained from blood.

The chain is built from TRBV11-2 and TRBJ1-1; a weak D match, TRBD1 (5 bases). The sequenced material came from CD8+ T cells from PBMCs. This clonotype was sampled from a human donor with multiple sclerosis. CDR3 amino acids: CASSLGTGPFLEAFF. CDR3 in DNA: TGTGCCAGCAGCTTAGGAACAGGCCCTTTCCTTGAAGCTTTCTTT. Together with reference TRBV11-2 and TRBJ1-1, the CDR3 gives the full variable domain: EAGVAQSPRYKIIEKRQSVAFWCNPISGHATLYWYQQILGQGPKLLIQFQNNGVVDDSQLPKDRFSAERLKGVDSTLKIQPAKLEDSAVYLCASSLGTGPFLEAFFGQGTRLTVV.